This T cell receptor beta chain was sequenced for a study of OX40 agonist ivuxolimab in advanced cancers. Data came from immunoSEQ multiplex PCR; TCRdb stores just in-frame clones and leaves some out. This table holds about 20,000 clones, approximately 70% found once. Broader study findings: There was clonal expansion of CD4+ and CD8+ blood T cells by week 6 at 0.1 to 3.0 mg/kg. Part of the nonresponder group also had normalized T-cell clonal expansion that was low.

Of note for this clone: The antigen is undetermined.

This CDR3 region has 16 residues. The germline V gene encodes CDR1 MNHEY and CDR2 SVGAGI. Trimming left V 4 bases short and J 9 bases short, with 21 bases between. The receptor comes from an adult with an advanced solid tumor such as melanoma, head and neck, liver or kidney cancer. The material was CD4+ or CD8+ T cells sorted from blood, obtained in a trial of the OX40 agonist ivuxolimab. The V and J genes are TRBV6-5 and TRBJ2-2; D may be TRBD2 (6 bases). For the CDR3, the DNA is TGTGCCAGCAGTTCCCCCCCCGGGACTCGGTTCCGGGAGCTGTTTTTT. Its protein product is CASSSPPGTRFRELFF.